The clone carrying this T cell receptor (beta chain) was counted a few times. CDR1 is KGHDR, CDR2 SFDVKD, per germline. The germline V and J ends were trimmed by 3 bases and 7 bases, with 18 bases remaining between them. The CDR3 runs to 16 residues. The data were produced by immunoSEQ multiplex PCR, yet TCRdb's version contains in-frame clones alone and is incomplete. The repertoire includes around 190,000 clones, 75% to 90% of them detected once, and about a tenth sits in the top ten. The sample originates from a study of blood T cell repertoires in COVID-19. The origin of this receptor is a man aged 40-50 years who had recovered from COVID-19. Sequences were obtained from PBMCs or T cells enriched from blood (not recorded which). The rearrangement joins TRBV24-1 to TRBJ1-5; D is uncertain. The CDR3 coding sequence is TGTGCCACCAGTGATGGCTCTTTTGGCCCCGAACAGCCCCAGCATTTT. It codes for CATSDGSFGPEQPQHF.